A single T cell receptor (beta chain) is shown here with its context. The antigen this receptor binds is unknown. There are no base qualities to consult, and no much larger clone falls within one base. The cohort was made up of approximately 670 healthy bone marrow donors. Cohort members were all nominally healthy when sampled, although unrecorded immune exposures were likely present. The donor was CMV seronegative and belonged to the group of 380 or so seronegative cohort members. Each donor provided a peripheral blood sample, and peripheral blood mononuclear cells were used for TCR beta sequencing. The Qiagen DNeasy Blood Extraction Kit was used to extract genomic DNA from the blood cell samples. The method was the immunoSEQ multiplex PCR assay. For the multiplex PCR, a mixture combining 60 forward primers for TCR Vbeta segments and 13 reverse primers for TCR Jbeta segments was used. The CDR3 region of rearranged TCR beta genes was amplified from genomic DNA with a multiplex PCR assay. Amplified TCR beta libraries were sequenced as 87-base-pair reads on the Illumina HiSeq System. As for how the authors treated the data: In a later analysis, some 80 million unique TCR beta chains were counted across the 500 to 850 repertoires, and approximately 11 million of these chains were shared by at least two donors. A nearest-neighbor algorithm error-corrected the raw reads and collapsed the reads into unique sequences, merging closely related sequences to remove PCR and sequencing errors. To assign V, D and J gene segments, CDR3 sequences were aligned to IMGT reference sequences. For a sequence to be retained, at least a six-nucleotide match to both a V gene segment and a J gene segment was required. A rearrangement counted as productive if the CDR3 had no stop codons and remained in frame with V and J, and every other rearrangement counted as non-productive. Following IMGT convention, CDR3 was defined as the stretch from the second conserved V-encoded cysteine up to the conserved J-encoded phenylalanine. In an earlier analysis of 587 of the donors, sequences lacking an unambiguous match to a single V gene segment were excluded. An earlier analysis of a few hundred of the donors classified V segments as functional when productive rearrangements were above 56.7% and as segregating when the standard deviation between donors was above 5%. To diagnose cytomegalovirus status from the catalog of TCR beta chain sequences, a statistical classification framework was built. A later analysis assigned V and J genes by comparing TCR nucleotide sequences with IMGT/GENE-DB human TR gene sequences. Using the TCRdist pipeline, a later analysis assigned CDR3 sequences along with most-parsimonious VDJ recombination scenarios. A later analysis defined each TCR beta chain by its CDR3 amino acid sequence plus V-gene family, and excluded reads lacking a unique V-gene family. As a way to deal with suspected cross-contamination and a sequencing artifact, a later analysis dropped hundreds of nucleotide sequences that were highly shared and had low generation probability. A later analysis calculated a clonal expansion index for each public chain from normalized within-repertoire ranks of inferred template counts. Generation probabilities in a later analysis came from a VDJ recombination model fitted to out-of-frame rearrangements, and those results were checked against IGoR. A later analysis scored TCR-TCR, TCR-HLA and TCR-CMV co-occurrence with hypergeometric tests, applying a repertoire-size bias correction to TCR pairs. False discovery rates were estimated in a later analysis by permuting HLA or CMV assignments 20 times. In a later analysis, co-occurring TCRs were grouped using DBSCAN, and TCRdist sequence similarity was added for clustering within HLA-allele-positive subsets. For co-occurrence clustering, repertoires with fewer than 30,000 or more than 120,000 public chains were excluded, along with roughly 5 repertoires with anomalous nucleotide sharing. TCRdb's version of the immuneACCESS table is confined to in-frame rearrangements and falls short of the full clone set. An unresolved V gene accounts for under half of the shortfall where checked; the remainder is of unknown origin. That table supplies the V and J calls and clone size; D and trimming were determined from the DNA. The sample records some 67,000 clones, 78% of which are singletons. The top ten clonotypes cover 9.7% of the sample.

The data are from a study of cytomegalovirus exposure and HLA in healthy donors (dated by TCRdb to the late 2010s). Concerning the study at large: In an earlier analysis of some 610 of the donors, around 290 Gb of sequence data and some 120 million unique TCR beta sequences from 150 million to 200 million T cells were reported. Alongside the repertoire data, information on donor age, sex, ethnicity and CMV serostatus was compiled. The T cell repertoires of some 700 subjects were profiled by immunosequencing and related to cytomegalovirus serostatus. All discovery cohort repertoires had been generated on a single sequencing platform. The study aimed to test whether signatures of past pathogen exposure could be identified by cataloging public T cell receptors. In addition to the first cohort of 666 subjects, a separate validation cohort of 120 different subjects was used. About 280 gigabases of sequencing data and around 80 million unique TCR sequences made up an early release that covered several hundred HLA-typed donors. HLA typing covered class I and class II loci at four-digit resolution. To predict cytomegalovirus infection status, the study brought together high-throughput TCR immunosequencing, statistical association of individual TCRs with disease status, and machine learning. Typing coverage varied by locus: roughly 629-630 donors for A, B, C, DRB1 and DQB1; 500 to 550 for DQA1; more than 600 for DPA1; more than 450 for DPB1. A later analysis re-examined previously published TCR beta repertoires from more than 550 donors and added high-resolution HLA genotyping to investigate patterns of TCR occurrence. The genetic ancestry cluster associated with self-reported Caucasian donors included around four fifths of the approximately 400 genotyped donors. The later analysis used no new phenotypic data to find candidate immune exposures, relying instead on TCR beta sequences and their occurrence across donors. A later genetic analysis used genome-wide SNP genotypes for about 65% of the roughly 670 donors, treating that subset as a discovery cohort. An earlier analysis of about 620 of the donors applied high-throughput TCR beta sequencing to assess whether each TCR beta V gene segment acted as functional or pseudogenic. Several DR-DQ haplotypes were handled as single units for association and clustering because linkage in the cohort was strong. On average, over 200,000 unique TCR beta nucleotide sequences were sequenced per donor among about 400 genotyped donors of the cohort, with 15% to 20% of those sequences being non-productive. Results and caveats for the whole study, not just this receptor: Because the 87-base-pair reads could not distinguish some IMGT-functional V segments, including TRBV6-2 and TRBV6-3, those segments were excluded. The authors suggested that the approach could potentially be extended to other disease states and immunological phenotypes. In the study, about 150 TCR beta chains were listed as associated with cytomegalovirus. Linkage disequilibrium might explain the correlated functional status among segregating V segments, but an unknown experimental factor could not be ruled out. While some public TCRs were present in many individuals, most TCR sequences turned up only very rarely across donors. In vitro tests confirmed that three of the cytomegalovirus-associated TCR beta chains recognize cytomegalovirus antigens. When HLA alleles, especially DR and DQ, strongly co-occurred, attributing TCR associations to individual alleles was difficult. A group of highly shared sequence variants was considered likely to be a technical artifact of the sequencing pipeline. According to a later analysis, TCR association rates differed among HLA loci, with DRB1 alleles showing the most associated TCRs and HLA-C alleles showing the fewest. In a later genetic analysis, a missense DCLRE1C variant was associated with V-gene and J-gene trimming of TCR beta chains, and the association was replicated in an independent cohort. An earlier analysis of approximately 540 of the donors showed that most TCR beta V segments appeared in productive rearrangements either about 87% or about 30% of the time, which broadly matched IMGT annotations. Because counts were too low, about 18 rarely observed V segments, including chromosome 9 orphons, were left out of the earlier analysis of about 500 of the donors. Specific HLA alleles were associated with roughly 16,000 TCR beta sequences at a false discovery rate of 0.05 in a later analysis. The classifier was reported to diagnose cytomegalovirus status with high specificity and sensitivity in both the original cohort and the validation cohort. Because HLA typing was missing for some donors at each locus, association tests included only the typed subset. This cohort had only TCR beta chains sequenced, and the lack of alpha or paired-chain data limited which features could be detected. Compared with the approximately 670-donor mean, donors in an Asian-associated ancestry cluster had fewer N-insertions in productive TCRs, according to a later genetic analysis. Sequencing depth was assumed to be roughly uniform across donors in the presence/absence analyses, though that assumption may not hold. Several of the top co-occurrence clusters appeared to be linked to parvovirus B19, influenza, CMV and Epstein-Barr virus, according to a later analysis. Immune exposure information for the cohort was limited to CMV serostatus. Compared with equally common non-associated chains, HLA-associated TCR beta chains in a later analysis were more clonally expanded and had lower generation probabilities. A later analysis found that most CMV-associated TCR beta chains appeared HLA-restricted, with HLA associations seemingly driven largely by CMV exposure. A further reported finding was that TCR beta sequences accurately predicted the HLA-A and HLA-B alleles for most subjects in the first cohort.

As encoded in the germline V gene (reference sequence), CDR1 is MNHNY while CDR2 is SVGAGI. The CDR3, cysteine through phenylalanine, is 15 amino acids long. Only CDR3 DNA remains: 45 bases, in frame from the first base. V trim: 2 bases; J trim: 2 bases; unmatched bases: 6. Sequencing input: PBMCs. The chain is made from TRBV6-6 and TRBJ2-7; 7 bases in between match TRBD2. The clonotype originates from a man in his forties or fifties in good health and CMV-seronegative. In nucleotide form, the sequence is TGTGCCAGCAGTTACGGAACTAGCGATACCTACGAGCAGTACTTC. It specifies CASSYGTSDTYEQYF.